This T cell receptor beta chain was retrieved from a study of T cell repertoires in cytomegalovirus infection. Study as a whole: In public TCR beta signatures, there were indications of both CMV infection and matching HLA type.

Germline V gives CDR1 MDHEN, CDR2 SYDVKM. V gave up 1 base and J gave up 2 bases; unmatched junction bases: 8. CDR3 length equals 17 residues. TCRdb re-derived calls from the reads in MiXCR, one entry per CDR3 protein. The profile shows around 710,000 distinct CDR3 sequences, around 29% of them singletons. Points from the study as a whole: Cumulated frequencies of public TCR beta families served to identify carriers of CMV plus the relevant HLA. The ex vivo response was dominated by HLA-C-restricted CMV-specific TCR beta clonotypes.

With respect to this clonotype: The antigen remains unidentified.

V and J are TRBV28 and TRBJ2-5, with 9 bases lining up with TRBD2. The clonotype was recovered from a human donor in good health (CMV status not recorded). Some clones in this sample may be carry-over from other donors' samples. This specimen was cultured CD8+ T cells from PBMCs, taken from culture after CMV antigen stimulation. CDR3 in amino acids: CASSLSLAGLSQETQYF. CDR3 nucleotide sequence: TGTGCCAGCAGTTTATCCCTAGCGGGGCTTTCACAAGAGACCCAGTACTTC.